This entry is about one T cell receptor beta chain. Its cognate antigen is unknown. J gave up 4 bases and V 0 bases, and 9 bases lay outside the gene matches. CDR1 and CDR2 from the germline V gene are SGHRS and YFSETQ. This CDR3 contains 16 residues. Via MiXCR, TCRdb re-called the 5' RACE reads, giving one row per CDR3 protein. The sample has 540,000 or so distinct CDR3 sequences; around 21% are singletons. This specimen comes from a study of T-cell memory formation after mild COVID-19. General study findings and limits: Among clones peaking at day 37 in the second wave, SARS-CoV-2 specificity remained unconfirmed.

The chain links TRBV5-1 to TRBJ1-1; TRBD1 agrees at 7 bases. Sequencing was performed on PBMCs or a T cell subset sorted from them (not recorded which). The receptor's source is an adult woman who had mild COVID-19 (a few samples of this study predate the infection). Cell type and time point are not known. The CDR3 loop reads CASSLAEQGWVTEAFF. CDR3 bases: TGCGCCAGCAGCTTGGCCGAACAGGGGTGGGTCACTGAAGCTTTCTTT. Full variable domain (missing parts from reference TRBV5-1 and TRBJ1-1): KAGVTQTPRYLIKTRGQQVTLSCSPISGHRSVSWYQQTPGQGLQFLFEYFSETQRNKGNFPGRFSGRQFSNSRSEMNVSTLELGDSALYLCASSLAEQGWVTEAFFGQGTRLTVV.